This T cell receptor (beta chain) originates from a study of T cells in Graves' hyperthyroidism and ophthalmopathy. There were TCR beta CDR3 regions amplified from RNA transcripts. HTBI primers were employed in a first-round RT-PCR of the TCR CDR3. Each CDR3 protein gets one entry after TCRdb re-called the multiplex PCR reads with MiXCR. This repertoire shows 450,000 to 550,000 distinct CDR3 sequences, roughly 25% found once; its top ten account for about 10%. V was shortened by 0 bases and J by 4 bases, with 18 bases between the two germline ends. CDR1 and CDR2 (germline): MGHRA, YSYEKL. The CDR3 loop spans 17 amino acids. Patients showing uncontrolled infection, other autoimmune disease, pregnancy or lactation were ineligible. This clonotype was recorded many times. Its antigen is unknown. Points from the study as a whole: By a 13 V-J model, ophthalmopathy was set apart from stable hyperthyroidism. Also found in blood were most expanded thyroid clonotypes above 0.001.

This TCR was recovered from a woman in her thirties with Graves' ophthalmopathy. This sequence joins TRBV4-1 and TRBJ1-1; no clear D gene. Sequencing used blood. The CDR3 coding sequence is TGCGCCAGCAGCCAAGAGGGTGGGAACAGCCAGCTCACTGAAGCTTTCTTT. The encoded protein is CASSQEGGNSQLTEAFF.